The 19 T cell receptor beta chains reported below all come from one sample, sequenced in a study of T cells in Graves' hyperthyroidism and ophthalmopathy. Amplified TCR beta CDR3 regions came from RNA transcripts. First-round RT-PCR targeting the TCR CDR3 was performed with the HTBI primer set. MiXCR was run by TCRdb on the multiplex PCR reads, yielding one entry per CDR3 protein. The sample has hundreds of thousands of distinct CDR3 sequences, 16% seen once. The sequenced sample consisted of blood. Receptor source: a woman between 18 and 29 years old with Graves' hyperthyroidism.

This clonotype was detected many times. This chain links TRBV12-3 or TRBV12-4 with TRBJ1-3, with TRBD1 matching 7 bases. This CDR3 has 15 amino acids. The junction had 6 bases not matched to a gene; V was cut back by 6 bases and J by 1 base. This CDR3 is CASRRQGFSGNTIYF. CDR3 DNA: TGTGCCAGCAGAAGACAGGGCTTTTCTGGAAACACCATATATTTT.

The sample holds many counts of this clonotype. The rearrangement links TRBV4-2 to TRBJ2-1, with D perhaps being TRBD1 or TRBD2 (5 bases each). This CDR3 contains 14 residues. Germline values: CDR1 LGHNA, CDR2 YNFKEQ. V was trimmed by 1 base and J by 10 bases, leaving 14 bases between them. The DNA for the CDR3 is TGTGCCAGCAGCCAAGGAACGGGGCTCAGCGAGCAGTTCTTC. Translation gives CASSQGTGLSEQFF.

As for this clonotype: Here the CDR3 omits its conserved ending phenylalanine or tryptophan, so a read error is the likely source. The V gene is TRBV10-1, the J gene TRBJ2-3, with D tentatively TRBD2 (5 bases). The CDR3 contains 15 residues. Germline-derived CDR1 and CDR2 are WNHNN and SYGVQD (reference sequence). The germline V and J ends were trimmed by 1 base and 2 bases, with 10 bases remaining between them. The CDR3 nucleotides read TGCGCCAGCAGTGAGTTCGGGGAAATCACAGATACGCAGTATGTT. Protein sequence: CASSEFGEITDTQYV.

This CDR3 is CASSQDGGGSRGFYEQYF. The CDR3 DNA is TGTGCCAGCAGCCAAGATGGAGGGGGCAGCCGAGGGTTCTACGAGCAGTACTTC. This chain uses TRBV11-2 with TRBJ2-7; a weak D match, TRBD1 (7 bases). Germline loops: CDR1 SGHAT, CDR2 FQNNGV. The CDR3 has 18 amino acids. V lost 5 bases, J lost 3 bases, and 26 bases lay in between.

This clonotype occurred a few times. This rearrangement joins TRBV6-5 to TRBJ1-1; the match to TRBD1 covers 8 bases. Looked up from germline, CDR1 is MNHEY and CDR2 is SVGAGI. The CDR3 loop spans 16 amino acids. J gave up 4 bases and V 2 bases, and 9 bases lay outside the gene matches. Here the CDR3 DNA reads TGTGCCAGCAGTTACAATACAGGGGGTTACGGCACTGAAGCTTTCTTT. It specifies CASSYNTGGYGTEAFF.

This clonotype was counted only a few times. This sequence joins TRBV20-1 and TRBJ1-5, with no clear D. V lost 0 bases, J lost 8 bases, and 8 bases lay in between. Germline lookup yields CDR1 DFQATT and CDR2 SNEGSKA (reference sequence). This CDR3 contains 12 residues. CDR3 residues: CSARDQAEPQHF. In DNA, the CDR3 is TGCAGTGCTAGAGATCAGGCGGAGCCCCAGCATTTT.

The chain uses TRBV6-1 and TRBJ2-2; possibly TRBD1 or TRBD2 for D (5 bases each). Trimming left V 3 bases short and J 6 bases short, with 11 bases between. CDR1 and CDR2 (germline): MNHNS, SASEGT. The CDR3 totals 14 residues. CDR3 sequence: CASSEGTAPGELFF. CDR3 DNA: TGTGCCAGCAGTGAGGGGACCGCTCCCGGGGAGCTGTTTTTT.

This clonotype has a handful of counts. This sequence joins TRBV13 and TRBJ2-5, with 9 bases identical to TRBD2. Trimming cost V 1 base and J 7 bases; bases outside gene matches: 13. The length of the CDR3 is 17 residues. Germline loops: CDR1 PRHDT, CDR2 FYEKMQ (reference sequence). CDR3 loop: CASSLDSGGTDSGTQYF. CDR3 sequence (DNA): TGTGCCAGCAGCTTAGATAGCGGGGGAACCGATTCAGGGACCCAGTACTTC.

This clonotype was seen ten or more times. V and J are TRBV2 and TRBJ2-1; 8 bases align to TRBD2. Germline loops: CDR1 SNHLY, CDR2 FYNNEI. The CDR3 covers 16 residues. J gave up 0 bases and V 6 bases, and 7 bases lay outside the gene matches. For the CDR3, the DNA is TGTGCCAGCAGCCCACTAGCGGCCAGCTCCTACAATGAGCAGTTCTTC. Protein sequence: CASSPLAASSYNEQFF. The full variable domain, rest sourced from reference TRBV2 and TRBJ2-1, is EPEVTQTPSHQVTQMGQEVILRCVPISNHLYFYWYRQILGQKVEFLVSFYNNEISEKSEIFDDQFSVERPDGSNFTLKIRSTKLEDSAMYFCASSPLAASSYNEQFFGPGTRLTVL.

In this sample, this clonotype turned up many times. CDR3 region: CASTSVVNSNQPQHF. CDR3 in DNA: TGTGCCAGCACCTCGGTGGTTAATAGCAATCAGCCCCAGCATTTT. This chain links TRBV2 with TRBJ1-5; D remains unclear. CDR3 length: 15 residues. Trimming stripped 7 bases from V and 0 bases from J, with 13 bases between. CDR1 is SNHLY and CDR2 is FYNNEI in the germline V gene.

The chain has TRBV29-1 and TRBJ2-3; D tentatively reads TRBD1 or TRBD2 (5 bases each). The CDR3 has 15 residues. In germline, CDR1 is SQVTM, CDR2 ANQGSEA. The V end lost 2 bases, the J end lost 0 bases, and 12 bases lay between the germline ends. CDR3 DNA sequence: TGCAGCGTTGAAAGGGGCAGGACTAGCACAGATACGCAGTATTTT. Protein: CSVERGRTSTDTQYF.

This clonotype was detected ten times or more. The chain is built from TRBV6-1 and TRBJ1-4; D gene unclear. V lost 2 bases to trimming and J lost 6 bases, with 16 bases between them. The CDR3 loop spans 16 amino acids. Germline values: CDR1 MNHNS, CDR2 SASEGT. The CDR3 DNA sequence: TGTGCCAGCAGTGAAATTCTTACGGGAGGAGATGAAAAACTGTTTTTT. As protein: CASSEILTGGDEKLFF.

As to this clonotype: One end of the junction is discordant with germline, which a read error may explain. The V and J genes are TRBV7-7 and TRBJ2-5; D is perhaps TRBD2 (5 bases). This CDR3 region has 15 residues. CDR1 is SSHAT, CDR2 FNYEAQ, per germline (reference sequence). The CDR3: CASSLRASFAETQYF. As DNA, the CDR3 is TGTGCTAGCAGCCTACGAGCTAGCTTCGCGGAGACCCAGTACTTC.

This clonotype was counted only a few times. The CDR3 is CASSRKTSNYGYTF. CDR3 nucleotide sequence: TGTGCCAGCAGTCGAAAGACATCTAACTATGGCTACACCTTC. This rearrangement joins TRBV6-1 to TRBJ1-2; D is unresolved. This CDR3 spans 14 amino acids. Trimming cost V 5 bases and J 0 bases, with 10 bases left between them. Germline V CDR1 and CDR2: MNHNS, SASEGT.

In this sample, this clonotype turned up many times. J is TRBJ2-7 and V is TRBV28; 8 nucleotides match TRBD2. V was clipped by 6 bases and J by 3 bases; unmatched bases: 7. CDR3 size: 14 residues. In germline, CDR1 is MDHEN, CDR2 SYDVKM. The CDR3 protein is CASRNSGALYEQYF. In DNA form, the CDR3 reads TGTGCCAGCAGAAATAGCGGGGCCCTCTACGAGCAGTACTTC. Supplemented by reference TRBV28 and TRBJ2-7, the full variable domain reads DVKVTQSSRYLVKRTGEKVFLECVQDMDHENMFWYRQDPGLGLRLIYFSYDVKMKEKGDIPEGYSVSREKKERFSLILESASTNQTSMYLCASRNSGALYEQYFGPGTRLTVT.

The rearrangement joins TRBV12-3 or TRBV12-4 to TRBJ2-1, with 12 positions matching TRBD2. The CDR3 has 14 residues. V dropped 7 bases and J dropped 9; count of bases not matched to a gene: 7. The CDR3: CASTTSGGLGEQFF. CDR3 coding DNA: TGTGCCAGCACCACTAGCGGGGGGCTTGGTGAGCAGTTCTTC.

This rearrangement joins TRBV7-8 to TRBJ2-4; D remains unclear. Deletions cut 5 bases from V and 2 bases from J, with 10 bases between. The CDR3 covers 14 residues. Germline V lookup: CDR1 SGHVS, CDR2 FQNEAQ. Here the CDR3 reads CASSAAVSKNIQYF. The CDR3 coding sequence is TGTGCCAGCAGCGCGGCAGTATCCAAAAACATTCAGTACTTC.

The V call is TRBV11-2, the J call TRBJ2-1; 15 positions match TRBD2. This CDR3 is 19 amino acids long. V was pared by 0 bases and J by 4 bases, with 7 bases of the junction left unmatched. The germline gives CDR1 SGHAT, CDR2 FQNNGV. The CDR3 here is CASSLDRWTSGRGYNEQFF. The CDR3 bases are TGTGCCAGCAGCTTAGACCGATGGACTAGCGGGAGGGGTTACAATGAGCAGTTCTTC.

This chain uses TRBV6-5 with TRBJ1-1; TRBD1 aligns across 7 bases. Trimming cost V 0 bases and J 5 bases; bases outside gene matches: 6. The CDR3 length is 15 residues. The V gene's germline CDR1 is MNHEY and CDR2 SVGAGI. CDR3 DNA: TGTGCCAGCAGTTACTCGATACAGGGGTGGACTGAAGCTTTCTTT. Translation: CASSYSIQGWTEAFF.